The present T cell receptor (beta chain) was sequenced within a study of blood T cell repertoires in COVID-19. Study in general: The United States, Italy and Spain supplied acute and convalescent COVID-19 samples. PBMCs, B-cell-depleted T cells, or T cells provided the cDNA or gDNA that made up the material.

In the authors' workflow: Nucleated cell number was recorded as an estimate derived from reference gene primer amplification. TCRdb's copy holds only in-frame clones and misses some; the assay was immunoSEQ multiplex PCR. Clone size and the V and J calls come from that table; the DNA yielded D and trimming. The sample yields approximately 100,000 clones, 75% to 85% seen once. This CDR3 has 13 amino acids. Per germline, CDR1 SNHLY and CDR2 FYNNEI. V dropped 9 bases and J dropped 3; count of bases not matched to a gene: 5. The TCR comes from a human donor in a cohort sampled during active COVID-19. This chain connects TRBV2 to TRBJ1-2; 9 nucleotides match TRBD1. Material: peripheral blood. CDR3 region: CASTGGQDYGYTF. CDR3 DNA: TGTGCCAGTACAGGGGGCCAAGACTATGGCTACACCTTC.